Below, 6 T cell receptor beta chains from the same sample are listed, as sequenced in a study of regulatory T cells in long-lasting Graves disease. iRepertoire HTBI primers and Arm-PCR of CDR3 regions built TCR beta libraries. MiXCR was run by TCRdb on the multiplex PCR reads, yielding one entry per CDR3 protein. This table holds hundreds of thousands of distinct CDR3 sequences, about 15% found once. Time point defined: newly diagnosed GD, antithyroid drugs for less than 3 months. The TCR library was prepared using RNA isolated from PBMCs. The data also belong to a second study, concerning T cells in Graves' hyperthyroidism and ophthalmopathy.

Specimen: peripheral blood mononuclear cells (PBMCs), collected at new diagnosis, from a patient treated with antithyroid drugs. The origin of the receptors is a woman in her forties with Graves disease.

Regarding this clonotype: A much larger clone differs by one base, so this may be a read error. DNA of the CDR3: TGTGCCATCGGTGAGCCACTGACTAGCGGAAAATACAATGAGCAGTTCTTC. Translation: CAIGEPLTSGKYNEQFF. The rearrangement links TRBV10-3 to TRBJ2-1, with 9 bases lining up with TRBD2. This CDR3 contains 17 residues. The germline gives CDR1 ENHRY, CDR2 SYGVKD.

This clonotype was counted a few times. J is TRBJ2-1 and V is TRBV18, with D maybe TRBD1 (6 bases). The CDR3 totals 15 residues. CDR1 KGHSH and CDR2 LQKENI come from the germline V gene. The V gene lost 0 bases and the J gene lost 5 bases, with 11 bases spanning the gap. The chain's CDR3 is CASSPPFRGDNEQFF. The CDR3 region has the DNA TGTGCCAGCTCACCACCGTTCAGGGGAGACAATGAGCAGTTCTTC.

This clonotype was counted ten times or more. The chain uses TRBV12-3 or TRBV12-4 and TRBJ2-1; 8 bases map to TRBD1. The CDR3 has 12 amino acids. Unmatched junction bases numbered 3, after V lost 6 bases and J lost 8 bases. The CDR3 sequence: CASSVQGDEQFF. The DNA for the CDR3 is TGTGCCAGCAGCGTACAGGGGGATGAGCAGTTCTTC.

This clonotype was picked up many times. The gene calls are TRBV3-1 and TRBJ2-3; 10 positions agree with TRBD2. The germline V gene encodes CDR1 LGHDT and CDR2 YNNKEL (reference sequence). The CDR3 extends over 16 amino acids. V lost 4 bases and J lost 4; bases outside the gene matches: 8. The CDR3 reads CASSPRGLAVADTQYF. CDR3 nucleotide sequence: TGTGCCAGCAGCCCACGCGGACTAGCGGTCGCAGATACGCAGTATTTT.

This chain links TRBV3-1 with TRBJ1-3; D might be TRBD1 (5 bases). The V end was cut by 1 base, the J end by 4 bases, with 14 bases between. The CDR3 consists of 16 residues. Germline V gene lookup returns CDR1 LGHDT and CDR2 YNNKEL (reference sequence). The CDR3 nucleotides are TGTGCCAGCAGCCAAGTGTTGACAGATCGCGGAAACACCATATATTTT. Its protein product is CASSQVLTDRGNTIYF. The variable domain in full, completed from reference TRBV3-1 and TRBJ1-3, reads DTAVSQTPKYLVTQMGNDKSIKCEQNLGHDTMYWYKQDSKKFLKIMFSYNNKELIINETVPNRFSPKSPDKAHLNLHINSLELGDSAVYFCASSQVLTDRGNTIYFGEGSWLTVV.

The V and J genes are TRBV15 and TRBJ2-1; 9 bases line up with TRBD2. From germline, CDR1 is LNHNV and CDR2 YYDKDF (reference sequence). After removal of 3 bases from V and 16 bases from J, the junction contained 10 bases not matched to a gene. This CDR3 is built from 13 residues. The CDR3 DNA is TGTGCCACCAGCAGTCAGGCGGGGGGGAAAGACTTCTTC. The encoded protein is CATSSQAGGKDFF.